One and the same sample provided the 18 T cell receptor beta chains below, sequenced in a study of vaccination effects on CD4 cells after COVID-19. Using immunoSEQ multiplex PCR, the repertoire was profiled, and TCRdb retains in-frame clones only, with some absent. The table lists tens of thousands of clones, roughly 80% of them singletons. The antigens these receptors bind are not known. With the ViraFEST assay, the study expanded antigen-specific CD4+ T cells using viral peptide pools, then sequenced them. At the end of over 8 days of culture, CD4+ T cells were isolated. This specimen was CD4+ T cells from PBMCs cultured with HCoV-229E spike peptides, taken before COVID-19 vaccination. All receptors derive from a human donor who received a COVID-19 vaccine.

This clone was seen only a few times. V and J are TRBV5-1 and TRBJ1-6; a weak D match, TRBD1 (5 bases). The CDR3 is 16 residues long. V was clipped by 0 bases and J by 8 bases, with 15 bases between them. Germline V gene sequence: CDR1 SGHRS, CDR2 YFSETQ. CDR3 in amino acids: CASSLATGTGDSPLHF. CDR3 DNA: TGCGCCAGCAGCTTGGCCACCGGGACGGGAGATTCACCCCTCCACTTT.

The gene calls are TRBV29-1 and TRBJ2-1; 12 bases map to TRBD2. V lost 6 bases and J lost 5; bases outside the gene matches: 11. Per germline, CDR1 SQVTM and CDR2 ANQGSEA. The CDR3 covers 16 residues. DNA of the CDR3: TGCAGCGTCGGTTGGTTTACTAGCGGGGGGAACAATGAGCAGTTCTTC. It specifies CSVGWFTSGGNNEQFF.

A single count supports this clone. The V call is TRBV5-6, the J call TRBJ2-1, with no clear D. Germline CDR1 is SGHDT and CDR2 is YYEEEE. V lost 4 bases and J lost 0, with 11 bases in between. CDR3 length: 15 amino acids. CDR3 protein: CASSPLVGSYNEQFF. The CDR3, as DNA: TGTGCCAGCAGCCCCCTCGTGGGCTCCTACAATGAGCAGTTCTTC.

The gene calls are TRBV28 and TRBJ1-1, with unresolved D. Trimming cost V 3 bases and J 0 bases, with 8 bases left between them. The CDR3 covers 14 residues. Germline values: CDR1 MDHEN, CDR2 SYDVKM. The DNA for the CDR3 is TGTGCCAGCAGTTTCGGGCCATTGAACACTGAAGCTTTCTTT. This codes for CASSFGPLNTEAFF.

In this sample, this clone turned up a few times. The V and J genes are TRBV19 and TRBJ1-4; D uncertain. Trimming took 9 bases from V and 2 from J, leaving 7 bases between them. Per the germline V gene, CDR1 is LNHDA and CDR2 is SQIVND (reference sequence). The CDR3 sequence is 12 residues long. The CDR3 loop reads CASYGTNEKLFF. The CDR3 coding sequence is TGTGCCAGCTACGGGACTAATGAAAAACTGTTTTTT.

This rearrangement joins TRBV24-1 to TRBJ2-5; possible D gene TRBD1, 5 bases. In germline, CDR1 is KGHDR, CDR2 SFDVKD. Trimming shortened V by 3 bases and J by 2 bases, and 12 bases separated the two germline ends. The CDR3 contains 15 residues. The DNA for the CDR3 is TGTGCCACCAGTGATCGTAACAGGTTGCAAGAGACCCAGTACTTC. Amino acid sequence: CATSDRNRLQETQYF.

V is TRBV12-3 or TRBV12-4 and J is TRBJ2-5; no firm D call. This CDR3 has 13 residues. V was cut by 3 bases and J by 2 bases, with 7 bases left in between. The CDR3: CASSFSGQETQYF. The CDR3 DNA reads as TGTGCCAGCAGTTTTTCGGGTCAAGAGACCCAGTACTTC.

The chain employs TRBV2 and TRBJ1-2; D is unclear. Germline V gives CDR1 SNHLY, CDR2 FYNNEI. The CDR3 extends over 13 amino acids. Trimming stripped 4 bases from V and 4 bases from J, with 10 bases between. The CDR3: CASSGGFGYGYTF. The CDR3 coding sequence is TGTGCCAGCAGTGGAGGGTTTGGCTATGGCTACACCTTC. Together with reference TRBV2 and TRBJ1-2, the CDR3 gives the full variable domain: EPEVTQTPSHQVTQMGQEVILRCVPISNHLYFYWYRQILGQKVEFLVSFYNNEISEKSEIFDDQFSVERPDGSNFTLKIRSTKLEDSAMYFCASSGGFGYGYTFGSGTRLTVV.

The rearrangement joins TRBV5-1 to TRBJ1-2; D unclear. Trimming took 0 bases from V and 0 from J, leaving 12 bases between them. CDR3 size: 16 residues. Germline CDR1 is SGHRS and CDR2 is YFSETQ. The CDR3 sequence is CASSLASSYPNYGYTF. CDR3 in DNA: TGCGCCAGCAGCTTGGCCAGCAGCTACCCTAACTATGGCTACACCTTC.

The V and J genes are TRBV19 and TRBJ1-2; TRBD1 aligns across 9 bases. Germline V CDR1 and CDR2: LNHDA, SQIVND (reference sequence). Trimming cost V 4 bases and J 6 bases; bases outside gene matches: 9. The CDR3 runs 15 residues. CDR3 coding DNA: TGTGCCAGTAGTACTTTAGACAGGGGGACAGATGGCTACACCTTC. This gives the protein CASSTLDRGTDGYTF.

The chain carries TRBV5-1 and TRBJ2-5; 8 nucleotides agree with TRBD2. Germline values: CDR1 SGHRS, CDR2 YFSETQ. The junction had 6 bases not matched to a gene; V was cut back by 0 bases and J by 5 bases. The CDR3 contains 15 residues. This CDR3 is CASSLERGGGETQYF. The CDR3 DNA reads TGCGCCAGCAGCTTGGAACGGGGGGGCGGTGAGACCCAGTACTTC.

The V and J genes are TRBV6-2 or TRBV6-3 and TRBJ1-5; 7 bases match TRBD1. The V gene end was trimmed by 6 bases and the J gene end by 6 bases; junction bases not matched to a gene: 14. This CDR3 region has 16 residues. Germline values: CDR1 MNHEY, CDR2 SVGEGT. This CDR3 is CASSDRDRLRGQPQHF. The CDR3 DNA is TGTGCCAGCAGCGACCGGGACAGACTTAGGGGTCAGCCCCAGCATTTT.

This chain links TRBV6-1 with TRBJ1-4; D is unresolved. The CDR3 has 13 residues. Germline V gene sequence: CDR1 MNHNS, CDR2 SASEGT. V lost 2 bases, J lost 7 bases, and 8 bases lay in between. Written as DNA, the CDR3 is TGTGCCAGCAGTGAAAAGAGGTTTGAAAAACTGTTTTTT. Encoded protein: CASSEKRFEKLFF.

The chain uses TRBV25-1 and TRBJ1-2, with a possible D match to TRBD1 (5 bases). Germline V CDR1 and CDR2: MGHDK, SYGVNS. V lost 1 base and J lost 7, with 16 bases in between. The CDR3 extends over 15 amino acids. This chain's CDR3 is CASSESGTLKGGYTF. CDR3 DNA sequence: TGTGCCAGCAGTGAATCCGGGACGTTGAAGGGTGGCTACACCTTC.

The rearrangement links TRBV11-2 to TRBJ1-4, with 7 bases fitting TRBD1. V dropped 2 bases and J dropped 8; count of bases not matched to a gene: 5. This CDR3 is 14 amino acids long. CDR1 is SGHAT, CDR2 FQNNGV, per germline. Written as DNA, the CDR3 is TGTGCCAGCAGCTTATCGGCAGGGGGAGAAAAACTGTTTTTT. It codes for CASSLSAGGEKLFF.

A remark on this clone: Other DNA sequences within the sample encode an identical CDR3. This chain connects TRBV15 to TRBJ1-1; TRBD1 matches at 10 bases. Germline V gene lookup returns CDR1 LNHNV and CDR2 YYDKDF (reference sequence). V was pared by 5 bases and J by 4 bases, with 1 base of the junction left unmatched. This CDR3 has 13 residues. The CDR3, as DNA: TGTGCCACCAGCCGGACAGGGGGCACTGAAGCTTTCTTT. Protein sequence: CATSRTGGTEAFF.

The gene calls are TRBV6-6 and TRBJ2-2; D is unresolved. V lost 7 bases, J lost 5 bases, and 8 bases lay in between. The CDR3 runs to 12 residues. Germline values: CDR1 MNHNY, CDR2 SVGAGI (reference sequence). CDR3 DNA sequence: TGTGCCAGCAATGGACCTACCGGGGAGCTGTTTTTT. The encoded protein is CASNGPTGELFF.

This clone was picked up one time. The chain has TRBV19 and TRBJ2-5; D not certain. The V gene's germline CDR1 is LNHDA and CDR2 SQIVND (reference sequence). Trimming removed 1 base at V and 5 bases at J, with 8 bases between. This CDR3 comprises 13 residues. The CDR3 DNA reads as TGTGCCAGTAGTATAGTGGGCCAGGAGACCCAGTACTTC. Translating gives CASSIVGQETQYF.